The clone carrying this T cell receptor (beta chain) was counted at least ten times. Its specificity is unknown. Germline CDR1 reads SGHRS; CDR2 reads YFSETQ. The V and J ends lost 6 bases and 0 bases respectively, with 12 bases between them. The CDR3 loop spans 14 amino acids. From RNA, the CDR3 regions of TCR beta chains were amplified and sequenced. The first round was an RT-PCR with HTBI primers, and the second round was a multiplex PCR. Each CDR3 protein is one row after TCRdb ran MiXCR on the multiplex PCR reads. The sample shows almost 400,000 distinct CDR3 sequences, approximately 20% of them seen only once. The entry originates in a study of Graves' ophthalmopathy and Graves' hyperthyroidism. Study-wide points: Among expanded thyroid clonotypes above 0.001 frequency, most also occurred in blood. Ophthalmopathy was separated from stable hyperthyroidism by a 13-signature model with roughly 90% sensitivity and over 70% specificity. In predicting ophthalmopathy progression, the model reached around 66% sensitivity and 72% to 85% specificity.

As diagnostic evidence, clinical symptoms, serum thyroxine, TRAb, thyroid ultrasound and orbital computed tomography were relied upon. The sequence was obtained from a woman between 18 and 29 years old with Graves' ophthalmopathy. This chain uses TRBV5-1 with TRBJ1-1; D gene uncertain. Input material: peripheral blood. In DNA, the CDR3 is TGCGCCAGCACCATCGGAGTCATGAACACTGAAGCTTTCTTT. Amino acid sequence: CASTIGVMNTEAFF.